This T cell receptor beta chain was obtained from a study of blood T cell repertoires in COVID-19. Study-wide background: Acute and convalescent COVID-19 specimens originated in the United States, Italy and Spain.

Germline assignment: CDR1 SGHRS and CDR2 YFSETQ. The CDR3 is 14 amino acids. Trimming left V 0 bases short and J 1 base short, with 7 bases between. Per the original data handling: Amplification of reference gene primers was used by the study to estimate nucleated cell counts. The repertoire was sequenced with immunoSEQ multiplex PCR; TCRdb's copy has only in-frame clones and lacks some. The V and J calls and the clone size are those of that table, but D and trimming were determined from the DNA. The table lists roughly 140,000 clones, just under 90% of them singletons, with 9.5% to 12% in the top ten.

The chain links TRBV5-1 to TRBJ1-1; no clear D gene. The clonotype originates from a woman aged 80 or older with acute or convalescent COVID-19. Sequencing was done on a sample of peripheral blood. The CDR3 DNA sequence: TGCGCCAGCAGCTTGGAACATACGAACACTGAAGCTTTCTTT. This codes for CASSLEHTNTEAFF.